Below are 4 T cell receptor beta chains sequenced from a single sample in a study of regulatory T cells in long-lasting Graves disease. This sample's time point: newly diagnosed GD, antithyroid drugs for less than 3 months. PBMC-extracted RNA yielded the TCR library. Construction of the TCR beta libraries employed iRepertoire HTBI primers in conjunction with Arm-PCR of CDR3 regions. TCRdb re-called the multiplex PCR reads with MiXCR, one entry per CDR3 protein. The sample records about 610,000 distinct CDR3 sequences, roughly 15% being singletons. These same data were also listed under a study on T cells in Graves' hyperthyroidism and ophthalmopathy.

The starting material was peripheral blood mononuclear cells (PBMCs), obtained at new diagnosis, from a patient treated with antithyroid drugs. The receptors shown here come from a young man with Graves disease.

This clonotype was seen only a few times. The CDR3 here is CAISDLGNEQFF. The CDR3 DNA reads TGTGCCATCAGTGATCTGGGGAATGAGCAGTTCTTC. The chain couples TRBV10-3 to TRBJ2-1; D not resolved. Germline CDR1 reads ENHRY; CDR2 reads SYGVKD. V lost 3 bases and J 7 bases, leaving 7 bases between the germline ends. The CDR3 contains 12 residues.

This clonotype occurred a few times. V is TRBV27 and J is TRBJ2-6, with TRBD1 matching 12 bases. With V trimmed by 2 bases and J by 4 bases, 6 bases remained unmatched. CDR3 size: 18 residues. The germline gives CDR1 MNHEY, CDR2 SMNVEV (reference sequence). CDR3: CASSLMGQGASGANVLTF. Here the CDR3 DNA reads TGTGCCAGCAGTTTAATGGGACAGGGGGCATCCGGGGCCAACGTCCTGACTTTC.

This clonotype was observed many times. The chain couples TRBV30 to TRBJ1-4; D unresolved. The V gene's germline CDR1 is GTSNPN and CDR2 SVGIG (reference sequence). Trimming stripped 0 bases from V and 4 bases from J, with 9 bases between. The CDR3 is 14 amino acids. The CDR3 coding sequence is TGTGCCTGGAGTGTATGGACTTTTAATGAAAAACTGTTTTTT. This translates into CAWSVWTFNEKLFF.

At least ten counts were recorded for this clonotype. J is TRBJ1-2 and V is TRBV7-9; 10 bases are shared with TRBD1. The germline gives CDR1 SEHNR, CDR2 FQNEAQ (reference sequence). J gave up 0 bases and V 0 bases, and 1 base lay outside the gene matches. The CDR3 is made up of 16 amino acids. CDR3 residues: CASSLAGTGANYGYTF. Here the CDR3 DNA reads TGTGCCAGCAGCTTAGCTGGGACAGGGGCTAACTATGGCTACACCTTC.